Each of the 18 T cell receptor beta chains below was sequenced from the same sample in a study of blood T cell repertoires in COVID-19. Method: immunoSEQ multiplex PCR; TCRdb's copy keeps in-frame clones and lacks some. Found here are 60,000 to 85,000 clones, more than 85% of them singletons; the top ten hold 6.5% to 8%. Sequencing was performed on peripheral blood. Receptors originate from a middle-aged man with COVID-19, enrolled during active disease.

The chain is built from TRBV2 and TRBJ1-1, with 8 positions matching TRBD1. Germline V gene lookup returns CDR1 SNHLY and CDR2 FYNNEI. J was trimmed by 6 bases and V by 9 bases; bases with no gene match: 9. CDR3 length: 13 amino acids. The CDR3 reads CASTRGTGAEAFF. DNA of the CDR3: TGTGCCAGTACCCGAGGGACAGGAGCTGAAGCTTTCTTT. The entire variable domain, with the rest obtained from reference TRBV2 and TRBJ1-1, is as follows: EPEVTQTPSHQVTQMGQEVILRCVPISNHLYFYWYRQILGQKVEFLVSFYNNEISEKSEIFDDQFSVERPDGSNFTLKIRSTKLEDSAMYFCASTRGTGAEAFFGQGTRLTVV.

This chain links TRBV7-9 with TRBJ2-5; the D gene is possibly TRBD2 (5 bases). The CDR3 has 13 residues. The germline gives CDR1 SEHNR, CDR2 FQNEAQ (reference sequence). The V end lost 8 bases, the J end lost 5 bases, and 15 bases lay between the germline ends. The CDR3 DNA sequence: TGTGCCAGCTTATCCGGGGATGAGGAGACCCAGTACTTC. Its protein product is CASLSGDEETQYF.

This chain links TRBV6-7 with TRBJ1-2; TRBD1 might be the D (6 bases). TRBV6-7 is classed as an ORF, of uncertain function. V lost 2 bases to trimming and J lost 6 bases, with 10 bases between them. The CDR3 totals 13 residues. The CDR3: CASSYQYRDGYTF. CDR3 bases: TGTGCCAGCAGTTACCAGTACAGGGATGGCTACACCTTC.

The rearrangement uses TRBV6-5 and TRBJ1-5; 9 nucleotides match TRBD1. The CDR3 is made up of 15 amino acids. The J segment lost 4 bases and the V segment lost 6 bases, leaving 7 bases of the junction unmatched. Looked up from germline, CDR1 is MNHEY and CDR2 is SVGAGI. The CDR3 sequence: CASRTTGTGNQPQHF. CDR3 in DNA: TGTGCCAGCAGAACCACCGGGACAGGGAATCAGCCCCAGCATTTT.

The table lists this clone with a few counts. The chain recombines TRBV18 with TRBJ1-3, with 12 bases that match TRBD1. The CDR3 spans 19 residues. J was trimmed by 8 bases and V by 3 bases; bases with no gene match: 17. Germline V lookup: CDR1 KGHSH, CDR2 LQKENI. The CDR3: CASSPTAYVPGQGAYTIYF. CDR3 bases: TGTGCCAGCTCACCGACCGCTTACGTACCGGGACAGGGGGCATACACCATATATTTT.

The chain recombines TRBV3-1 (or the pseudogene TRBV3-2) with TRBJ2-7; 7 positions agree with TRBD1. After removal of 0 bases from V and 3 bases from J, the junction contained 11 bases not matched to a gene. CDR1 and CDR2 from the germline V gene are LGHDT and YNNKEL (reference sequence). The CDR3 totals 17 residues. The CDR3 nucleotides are TGTGCCAGCAGCCAAGAAGAGGGGGCCAGGGCCAACTACGAGCAGTACTTC. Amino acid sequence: CASSQEEGARANYEQYF.

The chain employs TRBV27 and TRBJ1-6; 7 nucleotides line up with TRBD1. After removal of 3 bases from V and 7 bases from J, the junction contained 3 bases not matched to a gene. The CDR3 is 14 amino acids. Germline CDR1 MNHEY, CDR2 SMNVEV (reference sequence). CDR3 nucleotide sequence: TGTGCCAGCAGTTTGTCAGGGGGAAATTCACCCCTCCACTTT. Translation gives CASSLSGGNSPLHF.

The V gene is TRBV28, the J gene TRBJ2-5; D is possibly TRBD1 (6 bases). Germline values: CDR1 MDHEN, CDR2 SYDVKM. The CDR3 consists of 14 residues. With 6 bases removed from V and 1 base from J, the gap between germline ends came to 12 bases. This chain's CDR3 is CASRKQGTQETQYF. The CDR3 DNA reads TGTGCCAGCAGGAAACAGGGAACCCAAGAGACCCAGTACTTC.

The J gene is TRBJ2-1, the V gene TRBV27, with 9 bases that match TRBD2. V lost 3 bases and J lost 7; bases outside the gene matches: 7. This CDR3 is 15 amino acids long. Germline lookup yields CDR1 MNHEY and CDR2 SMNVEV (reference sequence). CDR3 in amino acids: CASSFGGGAGNEQFF. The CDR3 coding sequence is TGTGCCAGCAGTTTCGGCGGGGGGGCCGGAAATGAGCAGTTCTTC.

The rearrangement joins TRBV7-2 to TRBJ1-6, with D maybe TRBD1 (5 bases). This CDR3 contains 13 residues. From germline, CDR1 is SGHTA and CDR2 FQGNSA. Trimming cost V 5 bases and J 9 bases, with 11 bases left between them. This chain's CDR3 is CASSGHQGSPLHF. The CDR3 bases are TGTGCCAGCAGCGGACATCAGGGTTCACCCCTCCACTTT.

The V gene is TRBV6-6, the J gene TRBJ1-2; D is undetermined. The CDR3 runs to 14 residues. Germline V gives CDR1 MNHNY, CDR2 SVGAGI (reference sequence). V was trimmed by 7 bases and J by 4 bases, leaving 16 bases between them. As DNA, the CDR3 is TGTGCCAGCATTCTCCAGTCGGGGAGCTATGGCTACACCTTC. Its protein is CASILQSGSYGYTF.

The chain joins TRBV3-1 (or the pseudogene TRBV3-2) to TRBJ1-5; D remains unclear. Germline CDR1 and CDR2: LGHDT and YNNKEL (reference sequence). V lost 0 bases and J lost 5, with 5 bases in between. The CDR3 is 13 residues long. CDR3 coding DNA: TGTGCCAGCAGCCAAGATCCTCATCAGCCCCAGCATTTT. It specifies CASSQDPHQPQHF.

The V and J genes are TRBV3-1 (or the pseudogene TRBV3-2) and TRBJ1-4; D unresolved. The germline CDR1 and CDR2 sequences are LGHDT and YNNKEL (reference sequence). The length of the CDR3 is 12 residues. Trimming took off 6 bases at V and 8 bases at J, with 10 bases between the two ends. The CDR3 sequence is CASRAGDEKLFF. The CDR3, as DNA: TGTGCCAGCAGGGCAGGTGACGAAAAACTGTTTTTT.

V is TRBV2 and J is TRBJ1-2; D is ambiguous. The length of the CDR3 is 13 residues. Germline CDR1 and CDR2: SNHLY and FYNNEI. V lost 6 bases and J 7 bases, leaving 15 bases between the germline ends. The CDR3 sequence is CASSGPRFGGYTF. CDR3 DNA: TGTGCCAGCAGCGGTCCTCGCTTCGGTGGCTACACCTTC.

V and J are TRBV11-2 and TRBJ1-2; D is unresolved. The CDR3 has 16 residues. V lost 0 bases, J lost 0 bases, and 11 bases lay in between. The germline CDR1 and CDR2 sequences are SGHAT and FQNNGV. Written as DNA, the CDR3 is TGTGCCAGCAGCTTAGATCTTGGTAGAGCTAACTATGGCTACACCTTC. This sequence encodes CASSLDLGRANYGYTF.

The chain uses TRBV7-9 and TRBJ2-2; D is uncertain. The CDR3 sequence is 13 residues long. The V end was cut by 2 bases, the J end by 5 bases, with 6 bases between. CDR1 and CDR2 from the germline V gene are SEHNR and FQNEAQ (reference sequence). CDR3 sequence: CASSLSLTGELFF. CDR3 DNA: TGTGCCAGCAGCTTATCATTGACCGGGGAGCTGTTTTTT.

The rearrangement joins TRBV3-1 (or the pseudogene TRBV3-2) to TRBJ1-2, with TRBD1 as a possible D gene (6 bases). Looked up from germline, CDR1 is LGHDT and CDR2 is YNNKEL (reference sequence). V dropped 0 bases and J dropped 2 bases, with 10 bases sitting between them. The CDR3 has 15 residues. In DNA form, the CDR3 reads TGTGCCAGCAGCCAAGAATGGGACACCAACTATGGCTACACCTTC. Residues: CASSQEWDTNYGYTF.

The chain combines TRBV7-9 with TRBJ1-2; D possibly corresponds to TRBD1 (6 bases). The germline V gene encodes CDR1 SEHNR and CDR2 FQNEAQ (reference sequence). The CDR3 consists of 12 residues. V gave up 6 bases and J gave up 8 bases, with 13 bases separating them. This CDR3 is CASRQGWDGYTF. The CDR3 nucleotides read TGTGCCAGCAGACAGGGCTGGGACGGCTACACCTTC.